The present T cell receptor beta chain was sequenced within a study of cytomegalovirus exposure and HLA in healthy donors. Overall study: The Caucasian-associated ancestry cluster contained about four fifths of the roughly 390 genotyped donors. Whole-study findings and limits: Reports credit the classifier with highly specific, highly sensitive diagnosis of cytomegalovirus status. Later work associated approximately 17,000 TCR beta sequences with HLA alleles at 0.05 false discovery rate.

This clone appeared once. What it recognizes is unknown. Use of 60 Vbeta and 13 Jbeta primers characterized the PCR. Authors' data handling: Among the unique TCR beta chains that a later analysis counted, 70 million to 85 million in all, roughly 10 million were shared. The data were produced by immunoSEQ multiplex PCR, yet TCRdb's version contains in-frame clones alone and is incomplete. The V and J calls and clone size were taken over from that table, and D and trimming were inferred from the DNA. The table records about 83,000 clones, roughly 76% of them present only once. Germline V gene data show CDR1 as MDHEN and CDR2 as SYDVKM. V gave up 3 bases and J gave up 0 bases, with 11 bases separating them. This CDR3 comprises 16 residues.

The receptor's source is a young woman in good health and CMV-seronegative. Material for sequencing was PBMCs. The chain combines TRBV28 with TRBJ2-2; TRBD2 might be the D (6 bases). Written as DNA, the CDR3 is TGTGCCAGCAGTTTCCAAGGCGGGGCGAACACCGGGGAGCTGTTTTTT. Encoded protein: CASSFQGGANTGELFF.